These T cell receptor beta chains were read from a single sample in a study of blood T cell repertoires in COVID-19. Profiling relied on immunoSEQ multiplex PCR, and the TCRdb table lists in-frame clones only, not all of them. There are 150,000 or so clones in the sample; about 92% occur only once, and approximately 4.8% lies in the top ten. The sequenced sample consisted of peripheral blood. All receptors derive from a man aged 30 to 39 with COVID-19, enrolled during active disease. CDR3s include the opening cysteine and the closing phenylalanine or tryptophan. The order of the fields is J gene, V gene, D gene, clone size, CDR3 DNA, CDR3 protein. D genes are given only for firm matches. The listing skips clone size in some rows; elsewhere it reads once, few, many or a size class.

J: TRBJ1-5
V: TRBV3-1/TRBV3-2
D: .
size: .
DNA: TGTGCCAGCAGCCAAGACCCCCAGACGTCAACGGGGAATCAGCCCCAGCATTTT
CDR3: CASSQDPQTSTGNQPQHF

J: TRBJ1-6
V: TRBV19
D: TRBD1
size: .
DNA: TGTGCCACTGCGGACAGGGAAGGATTTTCACCCCTCCACTTT
CDR3: CATADREGFSPLHF

J: TRBJ2-1
V: TRBV4-3
D: .
size: .
DNA: TGCGCCAGCAGCCAAGACAGTTCCTACAATGAGCAGTTCTTC
CDR3: CASSQDSSYNEQFF

J: TRBJ1-2
V: TRBV7-2
D: .
size: .
DNA: TGTGCCAGCAGCTTAGTTACTCTCTATGGCTACACCTTC
CDR3: CASSLVTLYGYTF

J: TRBJ2-1
V: TRBV7-9
D: .
size: .
DNA: TGTGCCAGCAGCTTACTGCTCACGGGGAATAATGAGCAGTTCTTC
CDR3: CASSLLLTGNNEQFF

J: TRBJ2-1
V: TRBV19
D: TRBD2
size: .
DNA: TGTGCCAGTAGTATTGGGCTAGCGGGAGTTTTTGAGCAGTTCTTC
CDR3: CASSIGLAGVFEQFF

J: TRBJ2-5
V: TRBV2
D: .
size: .
DNA: TGTGCCAGCAGTGGAATTACAACTACGGAGACCCAGTACTTC
CDR3: CASSGITTTETQYF

J: TRBJ2-5
V: TRBV24-1
D: .
size: .
DNA: TGTGCCACCAGGGGGACTCGAGAGACCCAGTACTTC
CDR3: CATRGTRETQYF

J: TRBJ1-3
V: TRBV2
D: .
size: .
DNA: TGTGCCAGTAGACGGGGAGACTCTGGAAACACCATATATTTT
CDR3: CASRRGDSGNTIYF

J: TRBJ1-1
V: TRBV28
D: .
size: .
DNA: TGTGCCAGCAGCCCAATGAACACTGAAGCTTTCTTT
CDR3: CASSPMNTEAFF

J: TRBJ2-7
V: TRBV4-1
D: .
size: .
DNA: TGCGCCAGCAGCCAAGATATCGTCGGGTACGAGCAGTACTTC
CDR3: CASSQDIVGYEQYF

J: TRBJ2-5
V: TRBV9
D: .
size: .
DNA: TGTGCCAGCAGCTCGGACGGGAATGCGGAGACCCAGTACTTC
CDR3: CASSSDGNAETQYF

J: TRBJ1-6
V: TRBV5-1
D: TRBD1
size: .
DNA: TGCGCCAGCAGCCTAGGGGGGACAGCTCGGAATTCACCCCTCCACTTT
CDR3: CASSLGGTARNSPLHF

J: TRBJ1-1
V: TRBV6-2/TRBV6-3
D: .
size: .
DNA: TGTGCCAGCAGTATACATTTTTCCACTGAAGCTTTCTTT
CDR3: CASSIHFSTEAFF

J: TRBJ2-3
V: TRBV28
D: TRBD2
size: once
DNA: TGTGCCAGCAGCCCAATGAGCGGGAACACAGATACGCAGTATTTT
CDR3: CASSPMSGNTDTQYF

J: TRBJ1-5
V: TRBV27
D: .
size: once
DNA: TGTGCCAGCAGTCTCCAGGGTCGGAGCAATCAGCCCCAGCATTTT
CDR3: CASSLQGRSNQPQHF

J: TRBJ1-1
V: TRBV19
D: .
size: .
DNA: TGTGCCAGTAGGACAGCAGGGGTGCGCGCTGAAGCTTTCTTT
CDR3: CASRTAGVRAEAFF

J: TRBJ2-3
V: TRBV19
D: TRBD2
size: once
DNA: TGTGCCAGTAGTTGGGCGGGAGGCCTCCGTGGTACGCAGTATTTT
CDR3: CASSWAGGLRGTQYF

J: TRBJ1-1
V: TRBV18
D: .
size: .
DNA: TGTGCCAGCTCACTAGAGAGTTTACGGTTCACTGAAGCTTTCTTT
CDR3: CASSLESLRFTEAFF

J: TRBJ2-7
V: TRBV27
D: .
size: .
DNA: TGTGCCAGCAGTTTAAGCTGGCCCGCGGTGGACGAGCAGTACTTC
CDR3: CASSLSWPAVDEQYF

J: TRBJ1-1
V: TRBV27
D: .
size: .
DNA: TGTGCCAGCAGTTTCATCGAGGGAATGGAAGCTTTCTTT
CDR3: CASSFIEGMEAFF

J: TRBJ2-3
V: TRBV7-2
D: .
size: .
DNA: TGTGCCAGCAGCTCCCAGGGCACAGATACGCAGTATTTT
CDR3: CASSSQGTDTQYF

J: TRBJ1-1
V: TRBV7-2
D: .
size: .
DNA: TGTGCCAGCAGCTTAGCGGCGCACAGGACTGAAGCTTTCTTT
CDR3: CASSLAAHRTEAFF

J: TRBJ2-5
V: TRBV7-9
D: .
size: .
DNA: TGTGCCAGCAGCTTTCGGGGAGAACAAGAGACCCAGTACTTC
CDR3: CASSFRGEQETQYF

J: TRBJ2-7
V: TRBV19
D: TRBD1
size: .
DNA: TGTGCCAGTAGTGGGACAGGGACCTACGAGCAGTACTTC
CDR3: CASSGTGTYEQYF

J: TRBJ2-2
V: TRBV19
D: .
size: .
DNA: TGTGCCAGTAAACCGGGACAAACGAACACCGGGGAGCTGTTTTTT
CDR3: CASKPGQTNTGELFF

J: TRBJ2-2
V: TRBV5-1
D: .
size: .
DNA: TGCGCCAGCAGCCCGCTTAATGGGGAGACCGGGGAGCTGTTTTTT
CDR3: CASSPLNGETGELFF

J: TRBJ2-3
V: TRBV5-5
D: TRBD2
size: .
DNA: TGTGCCAGCAGCTTCCCGGGAGCGGGGGGGCTAGATACGCAGTATTTT
CDR3: CASSFPGAGGLDTQYF

J: TRBJ2-5
V: TRBV24-1
D: TRBD2
size: .
DNA: TGTGCCACCAGTGAACAACCGGGACTAGCGCCTTTCCAAGAGACCCAGTACTTC
CDR3: CATSEQPGLAPFQETQYF

J: TRBJ2-7
V: TRBV6-5
D: .
size: .
DNA: TGTGCCAGCAGTCAGGACAGAACCTACGAGCAGTACTTC
CDR3: CASSQDRTYEQYF

J: TRBJ2-4
V: TRBV3-1/TRBV3-2
D: .
size: .
DNA: TGTGCCAGCAGCCAAGTGTGGACAAATTTTGGGTTTCAGTACTTC
CDR3: CASSQVWTNFGFQYF

J: TRBJ1-2
V: TRBV7-3
D: .
size: once
DNA: TGTGCCAGCAGCGGACAGCGGGGCTATGGCTACACCTTC
CDR3: CASSGQRGYGYTF

J: TRBJ1-1
V: TRBV14
D: TRBD1
size: .
DNA: TGTGCCAGCAGCGCAATGGGACAGACCAACACTGAAGCTTTCTTT
CDR3: CASSAMGQTNTEAFF

J: TRBJ1-5
V: TRBV24-1
D: TRBD1
size: .
DNA: TGTGCCACCAGTCCTAGGACAGGGATCTGGGGCGATCAGCCCCAGCATTTT
CDR3: CATSPRTGIWGDQPQHF

J: TRBJ2-7
V: TRBV19
D: .
size: .
DNA: TGTGCCAGTAGTATGGGGGGAAGCGAGCAGTACTTC
CDR3: CASSMGGSEQYF

J: TRBJ2-7
V: TRBV6-4
D: TRBD1
size: few
DNA: TGTGCCAGCATCCAGACAGGGAGTGAGGACGAGCAGTACTTC
CDR3: CASIQTGSEDEQYF

J: TRBJ1-1
V: TRBV4-2
D: .
size: .
DNA: TGTGCCAGCAGCCAAGGAGGCTCTTCCGAAGCTTTCTTT
CDR3: CASSQGGSSEAFF

J: TRBJ2-1
V: TRBV18
D: TRBD1
size: once
DNA: TGTGCCAGCTCACCACGGGACAGGGGGCAGAATGAGCAGTTCTTC
CDR3: CASSPRDRGQNEQFF

J: TRBJ2-7
V: TRBV7-9
D: TRBD1
size: .
DNA: TGTGCCAGCAGCTGGGGGGACAGGCCTACCTACGAGCAGTACTTC
CDR3: CASSWGDRPTYEQYF

J: TRBJ1-4
V: TRBV11-3
D: TRBD1
size: .
DNA: TGTGCCAGATCCAATTGGGACAGAATATTAGGTGAAAAACTGTTTTTT
CDR3: CARSNWDRILGEKLFF

J: TRBJ2-7
V: TRBV12-3/TRBV12-4
D: .
size: once
DNA: TGTGCCAGCAGTTTCTGGGGGGACGAGCAGTACTTC
CDR3: CASSFWGDEQYF

J: TRBJ2-7
V: TRBV27
D: .
size: .
DNA: TGTGCCAGCCGTTCACCCCTTACGACAAGCTCCTACGAGCAGTACTTC
CDR3: CASRSPLTTSSYEQYF

J: TRBJ2-3
V: TRBV7-9
D: TRBD1
size: .
DNA: TGTGCCAGCAGCTTGGGACAGAGGACAGATACGCAGTATTTT
CDR3: CASSLGQRTDTQYF

J: TRBJ2-7
V: TRBV7-2
D: .
size: .
DNA: TGTGCCAGCAGCTCAGTGGGGGGGGTTGGACAGGGACGCGAGCAGTACTTC
CDR3: CASSSVGGVGQGREQYF

J: TRBJ1-1
V: TRBV7-9
D: .
size: .
DNA: TGTGCCAGCAGCCCCCGCGGGATGAACACTGAAGCTTTCTTT
CDR3: CASSPRGMNTEAFF

J: TRBJ2-6
V: TRBV29-1
D: .
size: .
DNA: TGCAGCGTTGTAACAGCCGGGGCCAACGTCCTGACTTTC
CDR3: CSVVTAGANVLTF

J: TRBJ1-1
V: TRBV5-6
D: .
size: few
DNA: TGTGCCAGCAGCGTGACAGAAAATTACACTGAAGCTTTCTTT
CDR3: CASSVTENYTEAFF

J: TRBJ1-1
V: TRBV6-2/TRBV6-3
D: .
size: .
DNA: TGTGCCAGCAGTTACGTTCCCCTACAGAGAAGGACTGAAGCTTTCTTT
CDR3: CASSYVPLQRRTEAFF

J: TRBJ1-5
V: TRBV12-5
D: .
size: once
DNA: TGTGCTAGTGGTTTGGTACTCGGCGGCCATAGCAATCAGCCCCAGCATTTT
CDR3: CASGLVLGGHSNQPQHF

J: TRBJ2-7
V: TRBV6-2/TRBV6-3
D: TRBD2
size: .
DNA: TGTGCCAGCAGTACCAGACTAGCGGGGGGCTACGAGCAGTACTTC
CDR3: CASSTRLAGGYEQYF

J: TRBJ2-1
V: TRBV28
D: TRBD2
size: .
DNA: TGTGCCAGCAGTTTGAGGGAGACTAGCTCTTACAATGAGCAGTTCTTC
CDR3: CASSLRETSSYNEQFF

J: TRBJ2-5
V: TRBV7-6
D: TRBD1
size: .
DNA: TGTGCCAGCAGCTTACAAACAGGGGGAGAGACCCAGTACTTC
CDR3: CASSLQTGGETQYF

J: TRBJ1-5
V: TRBV5-5
D: .
size: .
DNA: TGTGCCAGCAGCTTCGACAGGATCGGACAGCCCCAGCATTTT
CDR3: CASSFDRIGQPQHF

J: TRBJ2-3
V: TRBV7-3
D: .
size: .
DNA: TGTGCCAGCAGCCCGACGGGTACAGATACGCAGTATTTT
CDR3: CASSPTGTDTQYF

J: TRBJ1-5
V: TRBV2
D: .
size: .
DNA: TGTGCCAGCAGTGGGAGCTTGAGTGGGCAGCCCCAGCATTTT
CDR3: CASSGSLSGQPQHF

J: TRBJ2-1
V: TRBV6-5
D: TRBD1
size: few
DNA: TGTGCCAGCAGAATTACAGGGGAGATCAACAATGAGCAGTTCTTC
CDR3: CASRITGEINNEQFF

J: TRBJ2-3
V: TRBV7-3
D: TRBD1
size: .
DNA: TGTGCCAGCAGCTCCGGACAGGGAAGCACAGATACGCAGTATTTT
CDR3: CASSSGQGSTDTQYF